The clone carrying this T cell receptor (beta chain) appeared a few times. This sample was taken from a study of regulatory T cells in long-lasting Graves disease. The time point here: persistent/refractory GD, antithyroid drugs over 5 years with positive TRAb. TCR sequences were obtained from RNA taken from PBMCs. CDR3-region Arm-PCR and iRepertoire HTBI primers produced the TCR beta libraries. TCRdb re-derived calls from the multiplex PCR reads in MiXCR, one entry per CDR3 protein. Here the sample spans 300,000 to 350,000 distinct CDR3 sequences, roughly a fifth being singletons. The source is a female donor with Graves disease. The sequencing used peripheral blood mononuclear cells (PBMCs), collected when the disease was refractory, from a patient treated with antithyroid drugs.

CDR3 amino acids: CASSPAPSGSYEQYF. DNA of the CDR3: TGTGCCAGCTCACCTGCGCCTAGCGGATCCTACGAGCAGTACTTC. The gene calls are TRBV18 and TRBJ2-7, with TRBD2 identical over 7 bases. The V gene's germline CDR1 is KGHSH and CDR2 LQKENI. V lost 3 bases, J lost 1 base, and 6 bases stayed unmatched. The CDR3 sequence is 15 residues long.